This T cell receptor beta chain was identified in a study of T cell repertoires in cytomegalovirus infection. The length of the CDR3 is 12 residues. Germline lookup yields CDR1 DFQATT and CDR2 SNEGSKA (reference sequence). Trimming took off 3 bases at V and 8 bases at J, with 8 bases between the two ends. TCRdb independently ran MiXCR on the reads; one entry per CDR3 protein. The sample records 150,000 to 200,000 distinct CDR3 sequences, roughly a fifth being singletons. This clonotype came up a few times. The source of this sequence is a human donor in good health (CMV status not recorded). Some clones in this sample may be carry-over from other donors' samples. The sequencing input was PBMCs. The chain carries TRBV20-1 and TRBJ1-6; unclear D gene. Here the CDR3 DNA reads TGCAGTGCTAGGATAGGCGATTCACCCCTCCACTTT. Its translation is CSARIGDSPLHF.